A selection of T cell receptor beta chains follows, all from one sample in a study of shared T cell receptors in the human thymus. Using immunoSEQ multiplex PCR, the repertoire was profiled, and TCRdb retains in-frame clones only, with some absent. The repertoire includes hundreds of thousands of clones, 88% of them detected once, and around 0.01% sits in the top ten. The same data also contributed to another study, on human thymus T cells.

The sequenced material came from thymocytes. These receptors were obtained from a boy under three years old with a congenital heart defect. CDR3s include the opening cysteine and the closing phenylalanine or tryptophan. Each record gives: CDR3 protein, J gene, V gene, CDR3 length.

CASSPGQGPYEQYF	TRBJ2-7	TRBV7-9	14
CAHKAGGTGELFF	TRBJ2-2	TRBV19	13
CASSPPARDKDNEQFF	TRBJ2-1	TRBV18	16
CASGQRGETSTDTQYF	TRBJ2-3	TRBV28	16
CASSSGGSKSCEQFF	TRBJ2-1	TRBV7-2	15
CASSPRGGGDRYYEQYF	TRBJ2-7	TRBV9	17
CASSTTPGTGVYEQYF	TRBJ2-7	TRBV21-1	16
CASRSAGTSGRRSTDTQYF	TRBJ2-3	TRBV5-4	19
CASSPRDREPSGNTIYF	TRBJ1-3	TRBV18	17
CASSPPNEKLFF	TRBJ1-4	TRBV18	12
CASSVAADFGYTF	TRBJ1-2	TRBV18	13
CASSPDSSREQPQHF	TRBJ1-5	TRBV18	15
CASSETLPTGNSGANVLTF	TRBJ2-6	TRBV6-1	19
CASSLYPLDRGDGNTIYF	TRBJ1-3	TRBV27	18
CASSRGYGYTF	TRBJ1-2	TRBV7-2	11
CASSKKDSRWYEQYF	TRBJ2-7	TRBV21-1	15
CASSQSRGGGDTEAFF	TRBJ1-1	TRBV23-1	16
CASRTGKYYEQYF	TRBJ2-7	TRBV5-8	13
CAISDRAGGDQETQYF	TRBJ2-5	TRBV10-3	16
CASSQAPSGAYNEQFF	TRBJ2-1	TRBV14	16
CASSLGSGHNYGYTF	TRBJ1-2	TRBV9	15
CASSFRLAHEQYF	TRBJ2-7	TRBV5-6	13
CASREARRTLWVSYNEQFF	TRBJ2-1	TRBV28	19
CASSPSVAYLYF	TRBJ2-4	TRBV6-1	12
CASSPGGRRDRNYGYTF	TRBJ1-2	TRBV5-8	17
CASTNKGGEREPYNEQFF	TRBJ2-1	TRBV2	18
CASSDRDTYGYTF	TRBJ1-2	TRBV7-2	13
CAWSVNATSTDTQYF	TRBJ2-3	TRBV30	15
CASSPSKGNSYEQYF	TRBJ2-7	TRBV11-2	15
CASSLSYLANSYNEQFF	TRBJ2-1	TRBV28	17
CASSLAGSYNEQFF	TRBJ2-1	TRBV5-4	14
CASSQVAQTGQGGQPQHF	TRBJ1-5	TRBV4-1	18
CASSVRGGRSEAFF	TRBJ1-1	TRBV5-6	14
CASSQDWGDPREKLFF	TRBJ1-4	TRBV4-2	16
CAWSADRGRDNTEAFF	TRBJ1-1	TRBV30	16
CASSPMTGVNTEAFF	TRBJ1-1	TRBV9	15
CASSRTSGNTGELFF	TRBJ2-2	TRBV5-1	15
CASSPPGERERSGELFF	TRBJ2-2	TRBV7-9	17
CASSPNCPGTGLGTEAFF	TRBJ1-1	TRBV18	18
CAITRGSPDTQYF	TRBJ2-3	TRBV10-3	13
CASSLHPSSGSTNDEQFF	TRBJ2-1	TRBV4-3	18
CASSFYRSYNEQFF	TRBJ2-1	TRBV7-9	14
CASSGRGTGQETQYF	TRBJ2-5	TRBV19	15
CASSRTSGRTETQYF	TRBJ2-5	TRBV6-5	15
CASSEEGADEKLFF	TRBJ1-4	TRBV6-1	14
CASSSRGAGEKETQYF	TRBJ2-5	TRBV7-8	16
CASSLSIETSYEQYF	TRBJ2-7	TRBV27	15
CASSPHFSETETSGSSYEQYF	TRBJ2-7	TRBV18	21
CASSLLDRGQGDYGYTF	TRBJ1-2	TRBV5-4	17
CASSPGEVAEETQYF	TRBJ2-5	TRBV4-2	15
CASSLVGLAGVSTDTQYF	TRBJ2-3	TRBV7-8	18